This T cell receptor beta chain was observed in a study of T cell responses to AZD1222 COVID-19 vaccine. Whole-study findings and limits: The study found Spike-specific TCR breadth and depth rose after two AZD1222 doses.

The CDR3 is 14 amino acids. The germline gives CDR1 SGHVS, CDR2 FQNEAQ. V lost 5 bases to trimming and J lost 0 bases; unmatched junction nucleotides: 2. This clone appeared once. Its antigen is not identified. The assay was immunoSEQ multiplex PCR, and TCRdb's table has in-frame clones only and misses some. The table has 150,000 to 200,000 clones, approximately 92% seen once. This TCR came from an adult in good health. Material: peripheral blood, obtained on day 0 of AZD1222 vaccination. The chain couples TRBV7-8 to TRBJ1-2, with TRBD1 identical over 8 bases. CDR3: CASSIQGANYGYTF. CDR3 DNA sequence: TGTGCCAGCAGCATACAGGGGGCTAACTATGGCTACACCTTC.